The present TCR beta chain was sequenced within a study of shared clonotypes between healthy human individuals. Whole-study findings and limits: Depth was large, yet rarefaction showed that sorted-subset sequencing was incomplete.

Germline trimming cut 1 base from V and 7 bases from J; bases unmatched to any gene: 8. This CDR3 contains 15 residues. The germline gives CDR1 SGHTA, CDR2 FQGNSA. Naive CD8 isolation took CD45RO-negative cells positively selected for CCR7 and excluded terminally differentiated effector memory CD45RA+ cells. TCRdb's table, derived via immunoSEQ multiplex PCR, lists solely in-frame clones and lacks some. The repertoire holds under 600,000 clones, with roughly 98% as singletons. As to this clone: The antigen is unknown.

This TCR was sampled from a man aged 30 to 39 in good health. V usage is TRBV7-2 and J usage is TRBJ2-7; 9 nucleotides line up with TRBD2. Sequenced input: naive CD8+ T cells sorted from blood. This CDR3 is CASSLGAGGPDEQYF. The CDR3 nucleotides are TGTGCCAGCAGCTTAGGGGCGGGAGGGCCAGATGAGCAGTACTTC.